A single sample gave rise to the 13 T cell receptor beta chains below, sequenced in a study of OX40 agonist ivuxolimab in advanced cancers. Sequenced by immunoSEQ multiplex PCR; TCRdb stores in-frame clones only, minus some. The sample consists of approximately 50,000 clones, 79% of them appearing once. The starting material was CD4+ or CD8+ T cells sorted from blood, obtained in a trial of the OX40 agonist ivuxolimab. The receptors derive from an adult with an advanced solid tumor such as melanoma, head and neck, liver or kidney cancer.

This chain joins TRBV6-5 and TRBJ1-1; possibly TRBD1 for D (5 bases). Trimming left V 6 bases short and J 2 bases short, with 10 bases between. CDR3 length: 13 residues. CDR1 and CDR2 (germline): MNHEY, SVGAGI. This CDR3 is CASRRQLNTEAFF. Here the CDR3 DNA reads TGTGCCAGCAGACGACAGCTTAACACTGAAGCTTTCTTT.

The J gene is TRBJ1-5, the V gene TRBV6-6, with 7 bases identical to TRBD1. The CDR3 has 16 residues. The trim removed 11 bases at V and 0 bases at J, leaving 13 bases unmatched. Per the germline V gene, CDR1 is MNHNY and CDR2 is SVGAGI (reference sequence). The CDR3, as DNA: TGTGCCGCTTCAGGGGGTATCCCTTATAGCAATCAGCCCCAGCATTTT. It yields the protein CAASGGIPYSNQPQHF.

This clone was seen only once. The CDR3 sequence is CASSFRVGTEAFF. The CDR3 DNA follows: TGTGCCAGCAGCTTCAGGGTCGGCACTGAAGCTTTCTTT. The genes are TRBV5-4 and TRBJ1-1; D is perhaps TRBD1 (5 bases). The V end was cut by 2 bases, the J end by 4 bases, with 9 bases between. The CDR3 extends over 13 amino acids. CDR1 is SGHNT and CDR2 is YYREEE in the germline V gene (reference sequence).

The chain is built from TRBV18 and TRBJ1-1; D remains ambiguous. The V and J ends lost 3 bases and 2 bases respectively, with 13 bases between them. Germline CDR1 KGHSH, CDR2 LQKENI. CDR3 length equals 15 residues. In DNA, the CDR3 is TGTGCCAGCTCACCGAGAGGGCAGAGAAACACTGAAGCTTTCTTT. It codes for CASSPRGQRNTEAFF.

CDR3 residues: CASSNRDLAKNIQYF. CDR3 DNA sequence: TGTGCCAGCAGCAACAGGGACCTAGCCAAAAACATTCAGTACTTC. The chain employs TRBV11-2 and TRBJ2-4; TRBD1 is a possible D gene (6 bases). V dropped 5 bases and J dropped 0 bases, with 11 bases sitting between them. This CDR3 comprises 15 residues. Germline assignment: CDR1 SGHAT and CDR2 FQNNGV.

To note about this clone: This CDR3 is also generated by other DNA sequences in the sample. V usage is TRBV9 and J usage is TRBJ2-3, with D possibly matching TRBD1 (5 bases). This CDR3 has 15 residues. Germline CDR1 is SGDLS and CDR2 is YYNGEE. Trimming cost V 3 bases and J 0 bases, with 11 bases left between them. The CDR3 DNA follows: TGTGCCAGCAGCGCCCTGCAGGGTAGCACAGATACGCAGTATTTT. It codes for CASSALQGSTDTQYF.

The chain carries TRBV30 and TRBJ1-1; 7 bases agree with TRBD1. Looked up from germline, CDR1 is GTSNPN and CDR2 is SVGIG (reference sequence). Trimming took 1 base from V and 6 from J; bases not matched to a gene: 8. CDR3 length: 14 amino acids. The CDR3 sequence is CAWSGKTGLAEAFF. The CDR3 region has the DNA TGTGCCTGGAGTGGGAAGACAGGGCTCGCTGAAGCTTTCTTT.

The rearrangement links TRBV25-1 to TRBJ1-2, with TRBD1 matching over 10 bases. Germline values: CDR1 MGHDK, CDR2 SYGVNS. V trimming: 5 bases; J trimming: 6 bases; junction bases outside the gene matches: 15. This CDR3 spans 17 amino acids. As DNA, the CDR3 is TGTGCCAGCAGTCCCCAGTATTGGGACAGGGGATATGATGGCTACACCTTC. It yields the protein CASSPQYWDRGYDGYTF.

V is TRBV27 and J is TRBJ2-2, with 8 bases that match TRBD1. From germline, CDR1 is MNHEY and CDR2 SMNVEV (reference sequence). This CDR3 contains 15 residues. With V trimmed by 5 bases and J by 6 bases, 8 bases remained unmatched. The DNA of the CDR3 is TGTGCCAGCAGTCGATGGACAGGGAAGTCCGGGGAGCTGTTTTTT. It specifies CASSRWTGKSGELFF.

This clone was recorded once. CDR3 protein: CASSWGRGDEQYF. CDR3 sequence (DNA): TGTGCCAGCAGTTGGGGACGAGGGGACGAGCAGTACTTC. This chain connects TRBV28 to TRBJ2-7, with D perhaps being TRBD1 or TRBD2 (5 bases each). The CDR3 runs 13 residues. The germline V gene encodes CDR1 MDHEN and CDR2 SYDVKM. V was shortened by 4 bases and J by 5 bases, with 12 bases between the two germline ends.

The chain employs TRBV7-2 and TRBJ2-7, with D possibly TRBD1 on 6 matching bases. CDR1 and CDR2 from the germline V gene are SGHTA and FQGNSA. V was clipped by 5 bases and J by 4 bases, with 21 bases between them. The CDR3 spans 16 residues. The CDR3 here is CASSPGQFGIPYEQYF. The CDR3 DNA reads as TGTGCCAGCAGCCCTGGACAGTTCGGGATCCCTTACGAGCAGTACTTC. The full variable domain, rest sourced from reference TRBV7-2 and TRBJ2-7, is GAGVSQSPSNKVTEKGKDVELRCDPISGHTALYWYRQSLGQGLEFLIYFQGNSAPDKSGLPSDRFSAERTGGSVSTLTIQRTQQEDSAVYLCASSPGQFGIPYEQYFGPGTRLTVT.

The CDR3 DNA sequence: TGTGCCAGTAGTCTTCAAGGGCCACACTATGGCTACACCTTC. It encodes CASSLQGPHYGYTF. The J gene is TRBJ1-2, the V gene TRBV19; D uncertain. The germline V gene encodes CDR1 LNHDA and CDR2 SQIVND (reference sequence). V lost 5 bases to trimming and J lost 3 bases, with 13 bases between them. This CDR3 has 14 residues.

This chain joins TRBV11-3 and TRBJ2-1; no clear D. The V gene lost 0 bases and the J gene lost 6 bases, with 0 bases spanning the gap. Germline assignment: CDR1 SGHNT and CDR2 YENEEA. This CDR3 has 11 amino acids. CDR3 in DNA: TGTGCCAGCAGCTTAGACAATGAGCAGTTCTTC. Translating gives CASSLDNEQFF.